The entry below describes one T cell receptor beta chain. The record originates from a study of control samples from healthy donors and cancer patients. The CDR3 length is 15 residues. Per the germline V gene, CDR1 is KGHSH and CDR2 is LQKENI. V shed 3 bases and J shed 7 bases, with 16 bases lying between them. Method: immunoSEQ multiplex PCR; TCRdb's copy keeps in-frame clones and lacks some. This table has around 81,000 clones, more than 80% appearing once. The TCR comes from a young woman in good health. Sequencing was carried out using blood. This chain connects TRBV18 to TRBJ2-4; D could derive from TRBD1 or TRBD2 (5 bases each). CDR3 region: CASSPSRDALNIQYF. CDR3 nucleotide sequence: TGTGCCAGCTCACCGTCTCGGGACGCCCTTAACATTCAGTACTTC.